This TCR beta chain was recorded in a study of tissue T cells after allogeneic stem cell transplantation. Findings of the study overall: Anatomically similar tissues had similar TCR repertoires within each patient. Some tissue clones might be persisting host cells; their alloreactivity or antigen specificity was not determined. Blood and spleen captured only part of the tissue TCR repertoire.

This CDR3 contains 15 residues. Trimming cost V 1 base and J 0 bases; bases outside gene matches: 3. From germline, CDR1 is NNHDY and CDR2 SYVADS. This sample's time point: mouse harvest day 7 after allogeneic transplant. Each mouse received 10^7 T-cell-depleted marrow cells plus 10^6 splenic CD5+ T cells by tail vein. This mouse GVHD model was MHC-mismatched B6 to BALB/c, profiled day 7 or 14. Repertoires were generated with immunoSEQ multiplex PCR, while TCRdb's copy carries only in-frame clones and drops some. The sample has roughly 2,500 clones, approximately 52% seen once. For this clone: What it binds is unknown. Gene names are the mouse ones. With the read ending 1 residue before the CDR3 end, the germline J gene is used to fill in that end.

This sequence joins TRBV13-3 and TRBJ2-7, with TRBD2 identical over 8 bases. Specimen: spleen. This sequence was found in a female BALB/c mouse given C57BL/6 T cells with graft-versus-host disease after an allogeneic hematopoietic cell transplant. The CDR3 DNA, read in part, is TGTGCCAGCAGTGATTACCTGGGGGGCTCCTATGAACAGTAC. Residues: CASSDYLGGSYEQY. The whole CDR3 protein reads CASSDYLGGSYEQYF.